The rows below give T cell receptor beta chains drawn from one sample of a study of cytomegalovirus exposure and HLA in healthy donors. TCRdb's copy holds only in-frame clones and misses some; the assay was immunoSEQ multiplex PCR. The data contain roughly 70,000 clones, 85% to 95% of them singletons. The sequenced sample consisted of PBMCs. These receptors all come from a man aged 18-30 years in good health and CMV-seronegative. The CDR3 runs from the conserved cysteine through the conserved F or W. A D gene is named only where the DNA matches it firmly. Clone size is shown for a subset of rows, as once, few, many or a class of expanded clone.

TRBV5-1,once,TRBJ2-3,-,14,CASSRTPGADTQYF,TGCGCCAGCAGCCGGACCCCGGGGGCAGATACGCAGTATTTT
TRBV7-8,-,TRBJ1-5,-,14,CASRKGYRNQPQHF,TGTGCCAGCCGTAAGGGGTATCGCAATCAGCCCCAGCATTTT
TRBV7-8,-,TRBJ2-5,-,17,CASSLVAHTQITETQYF,TGTGCCAGCAGCTTAGTGGCCCACACGCAGATAACAGAGACCCAGTACTTC
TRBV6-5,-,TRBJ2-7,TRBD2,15,CASRPIAGKNYEQYF,TGTGCCAGCAGGCCTATAGCGGGTAAAAACTACGAGCAGTACTTC
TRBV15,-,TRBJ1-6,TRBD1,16,CATSHEPTGGLPPLHF,TGTGCCACCAGCCATGAGCCGACAGGGGGCTTGCCACCCCTCCACTTT
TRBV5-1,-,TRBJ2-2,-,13,CASSLVPAGELFF,TGCGCCAGCAGCTTGGTTCCAGCCGGGGAGCTGTTTTTT
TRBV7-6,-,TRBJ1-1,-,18,CASSPDLYPLGGRTEAFF,TGTGCCAGCAGCCCGGACCTTTATCCCCTGGGGGGACGGACTGAAGCTTTCTTT
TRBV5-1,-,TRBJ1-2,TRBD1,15,CASSPSTGYGGGYTF,TGCGCCAGCAGCCCGTCGACAGGGTACGGGGGTGGCTACACCTTC
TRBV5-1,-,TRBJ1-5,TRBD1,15,CASSATGGLNQPQHF,TGCGCCAGCAGCGCCACAGGGGGCCTCAATCAGCCCCAGCATTTT
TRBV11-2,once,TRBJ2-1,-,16,CASSPPQTGVNNEQFF,TGTGCCAGCAGCCCCCCGCAGACGGGGGTAAACAATGAGCAGTTCTTC
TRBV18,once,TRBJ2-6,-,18,CASSPGLLLGSGANVLTF,TGTGCCAGCTCACCGGGGCTATTATTAGGGTCTGGGGCCAACGTCCTGACTTTC
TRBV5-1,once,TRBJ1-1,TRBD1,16,CASSWGDREANTEAFF,TGCGCCAGCAGCTGGGGGGACAGGGAGGCGAACACTGAAGCTTTCTTT
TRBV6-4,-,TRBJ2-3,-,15,CASSKDRLSTDTQYF,TGTGCCAGCAGTAAAGACAGGCTGAGCACAGATACGCAGTATTTT
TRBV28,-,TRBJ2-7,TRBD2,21,CASSFNGGSGFLGDYSYEQYF,TGTGCCAGCAGTTTTAACGGCGGGAGCGGATTCCTTGGGGACTACTCCTACGAGCAGTACTTC
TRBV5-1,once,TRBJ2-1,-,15,CASSPEAVDYNEQFF,TGCGCCAGCAGCCCCGAGGCCGTCGATTACAATGAGCAGTTCTTC
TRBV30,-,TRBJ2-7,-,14,CAFSGAYESYEQYF,TGTGCCTTTTCAGGGGCGTATGAATCCTACGAGCAGTACTTC
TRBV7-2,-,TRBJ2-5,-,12,CASSPTRETQYF,TGTGCCAGCAGCCCCACTCGGGAGACCCAGTACTTC
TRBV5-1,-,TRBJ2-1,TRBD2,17,CASSRTFLAGGVNEQFF,TGCGCCAGCAGCAGGACCTTTCTAGCGGGGGGGGTCAATGAGCAGTTCTTC
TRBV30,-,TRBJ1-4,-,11,CAWRSWEKLFF,TGTGCCTGGAGGAGTTGGGAAAAACTGTTTTTT
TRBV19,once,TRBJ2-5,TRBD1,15,CASSFSGTGVETQYF,TGTGCCAGTAGCTTTTCCGGGACAGGGGTAGAGACCCAGTACTTC
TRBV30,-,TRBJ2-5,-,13,CAWSPRFQETQYF,TGTGCCTGGAGCCCGAGATTTCAAGAGACCCAGTACTTC
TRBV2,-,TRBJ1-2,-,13,CASSEGSNYGYTF,TGTGCCAGCAGTGAGGGCAGCAACTATGGCTACACCTTC
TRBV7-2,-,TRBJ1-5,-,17,CASSLGIQEGGNQPQHF,TGTGCCAGCAGCTTAGGGATTCAGGAAGGTGGCAATCAGCCCCAGCATTTT
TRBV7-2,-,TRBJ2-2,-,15,CASSLIGLWTGELFF,TGTGCCAGCAGCTTAATTGGGCTTTGGACCGGGGAGCTGTTTTTT
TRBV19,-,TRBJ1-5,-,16,CASSILIAGGNQPQHF,TGTGCCAGTAGTATCCTCATTGCAGGGGGCAATCAGCCCCAGCATTTT
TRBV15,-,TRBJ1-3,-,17,CATSRGAWDKSGNTIYF,TGTGCCACCAGCAGGGGGGCCTGGGATAAATCTGGAAACACCATATATTTT
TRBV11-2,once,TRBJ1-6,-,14,CASVGGGYNSPLHF,TGTGCCAGCGTTGGGGGGGGTTATAATTCACCCCTCCACTTT
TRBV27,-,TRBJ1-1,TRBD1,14,CASSQGGGEFEAFF,TGTGCCAGCAGTCAGGGGGGTGGAGAATTTGAAGCTTTCTTT
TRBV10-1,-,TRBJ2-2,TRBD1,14,CASSQKQGTGELFF,TGCGCCAGCAGCCAGAAACAGGGGACCGGGGAGCTGTTTTTT
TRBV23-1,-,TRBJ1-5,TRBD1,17,CASTALPETGGYQPQHF,TGCGCCAGCACCGCACTCCCAGAGACAGGGGGTTATCAGCCCCAGCATTTT
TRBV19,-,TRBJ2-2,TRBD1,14,CATGQGEENGELFF,TGTGCCACGGGACAGGGGGAGGAGAACGGGGAGCTGTTTTTT
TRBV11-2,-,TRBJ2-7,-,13,CASSLDPLYEQYF,TGTGCCAGCAGCTTAGATCCTCTTTACGAGCAGTACTTC
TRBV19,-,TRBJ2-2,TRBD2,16,CASSIVPAGGPGELFF,TGTGCCAGTAGTATAGTGCCAGCGGGGGGGCCAGGGGAGCTGTTTTTT
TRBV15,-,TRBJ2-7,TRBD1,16,CATSRGTGTGYHEQYF,TGTGCCACCAGCAGAGGTACCGGGACAGGGTACCACGAGCAGTACTTC
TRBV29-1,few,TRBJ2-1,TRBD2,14,CSVVGASGGNEQFF,TGCAGCGTTGTCGGGGCTAGCGGGGGGAATGAGCAGTTCTTC
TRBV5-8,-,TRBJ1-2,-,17,CASSHRGAGRPNYGYTF,TGTGCCAGCAGCCACCGCGGAGCGGGGAGACCTAACTATGGCTACACCTTC
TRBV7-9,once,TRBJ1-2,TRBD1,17,CASSTRRTGELESGYTF,TGTGCCAGCAGCACCCGGAGGACAGGCGAGCTGGAGTCGGGCTACACCTTC
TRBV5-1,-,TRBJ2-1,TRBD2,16,CASRGVAGGTYNEQFF,TGCGCCAGTCGGGGGGTAGCGGGGGGTACCTACAATGAGCAGTTCTTC
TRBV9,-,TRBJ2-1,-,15,CASSVDPHLDNEQFF,TGTGCCAGCAGCGTAGATCCCCATCTAGACAATGAGCAGTTCTTC
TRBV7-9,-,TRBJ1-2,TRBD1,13,CASSFGTGDGYTF,TGTGCCAGCAGCTTCGGGACAGGGGATGGCTACACCTTC
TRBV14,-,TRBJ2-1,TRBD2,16,CASSYSGGPDYNEQFF,TGTGCCAGCAGCTACAGCGGGGGACCCGATTACAATGAGCAGTTCTTC
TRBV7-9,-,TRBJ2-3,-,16,CASSLAAGLSTDTQYF,TGTGCCAGCAGCTTAGCGGCAGGGCTTAGCACAGATACGCAGTATTTT